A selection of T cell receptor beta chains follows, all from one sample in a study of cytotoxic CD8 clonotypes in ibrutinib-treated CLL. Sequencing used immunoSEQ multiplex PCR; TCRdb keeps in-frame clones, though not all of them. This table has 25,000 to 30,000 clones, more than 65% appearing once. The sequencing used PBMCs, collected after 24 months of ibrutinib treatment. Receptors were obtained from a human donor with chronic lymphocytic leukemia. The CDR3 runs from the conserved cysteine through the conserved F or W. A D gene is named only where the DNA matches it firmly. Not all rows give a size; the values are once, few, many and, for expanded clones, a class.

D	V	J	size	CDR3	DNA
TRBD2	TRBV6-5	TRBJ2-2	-	CASSYYSGGIGELFF	TGTGCCAGCAGTTATTATAGCGGGGGCATCGGGGAGCTGTTTTTT
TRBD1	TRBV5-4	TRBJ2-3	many	CASSCPGTGGTDTQYF	TGTGCCAGCAGCTGTCCCGGGACAGGGGGCACAGATACGCAGTATTTT
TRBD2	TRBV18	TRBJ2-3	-	CASSPQLAGGSDTQYF	TGTGCCAGCTCACCCCAGCTAGCGGGGGGCTCCGATACGCAGTATTTT
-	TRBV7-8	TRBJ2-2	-	CASSLVLQNTGELFF	TGTGCCAGCAGCTTAGTACTACAGAACACCGGGGAGCTGTTTTTT
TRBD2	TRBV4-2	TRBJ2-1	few	CASSPLLAGGPGEQFF	TGTGCCAGCAGCCCCCTCCTAGCGGGGGGGCCGGGTGAGCAGTTCTTC
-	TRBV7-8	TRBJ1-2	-	CASSLLPQGNGYTF	TGTGCCAGCAGCTTACTCCCTCAGGGGAATGGCTACACCTTC
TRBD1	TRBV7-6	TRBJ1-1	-	CASSRQGKNTEAFF	TGTGCCAGCAGCAGACAGGGAAAGAACACTGAAGCTTTCTTT
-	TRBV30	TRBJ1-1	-	CAWSERAVRNTEAFF	TGTGCCTGGAGTGAGCGGGCTGTACGGAACACTGAAGCTTTCTTT
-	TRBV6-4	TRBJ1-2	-	CATSPGSGSPFYGYTF	TGTGCCACCTCCCCAGGGTCGGGGTCACCGTTCTATGGCTACACCTTC
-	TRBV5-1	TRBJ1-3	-	CASTEGLLRNTIYF	TGCGCCAGCACCGAGGGACTTTTACGAAACACCATATATTTT
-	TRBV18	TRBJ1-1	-	CASSPSAGDTEAFF	TGTGCCAGCTCACCCTCGGCAGGGGACACTGAAGCTTTCTTT
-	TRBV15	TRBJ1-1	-	CATSRARMNTEAFF	TGTGCCACCAGCAGAGCCCGTATGAACACTGAAGCTTTCTTT
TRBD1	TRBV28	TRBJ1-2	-	CASSLGTVGYTF	TGTGCCAGCAGTTTAGGGACAGTTGGCTACACCTTC
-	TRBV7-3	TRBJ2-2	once	CASSPRGTGELFF	TGTGCCAGCAGTCCCCGGGGCACCGGGGAGCTGTTTTTT
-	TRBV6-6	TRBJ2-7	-	CASSYSKGIGDEQYF	TGTGCCAGCAGTTACTCGAAAGGGATCGGGGACGAGCAGTACTTC
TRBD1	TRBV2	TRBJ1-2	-	CASKQGDSNYGYTF	TGTGCCAGCAAGCAGGGGGACTCTAACTATGGCTACACCTTC
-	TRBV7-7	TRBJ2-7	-	CASSGLGDYEQYF	TGTGCTAGCAGCGGCCTCGGGGACTACGAGCAGTACTTC
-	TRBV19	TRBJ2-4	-	CASGATGRPRGAKNIQYF	TGTGCCAGTGGAGCGACGGGGCGACCCAGGGGAGCCAAAAACATTCAGTACTTC
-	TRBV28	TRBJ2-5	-	CASSFPGQIQETQYF	TGTGCCAGCAGTTTCCCTGGACAGATCCAAGAGACCCAGTACTTC
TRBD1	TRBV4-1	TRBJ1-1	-	CASSQDRGEYTEAFF	TGCGCCAGCAGCCAAGACAGGGGGGAGTACACTGAAGCTTTCTTT
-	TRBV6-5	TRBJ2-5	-	CASSPNGETQYF	TGTGCCAGCAGCCCCAATGGAGAGACCCAGTACTTC
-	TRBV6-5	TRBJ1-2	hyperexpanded	CASSYSTGIGSYGYTF	TGTGCCAGCAGTTACTCCACCGGGATAGGCAGTTATGGCTACACCTTC
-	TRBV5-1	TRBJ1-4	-	CASSLDRVNEKLFF	TGCGCCAGCAGCTTGGATCGAGTGAATGAAAAACTGTTTTTT
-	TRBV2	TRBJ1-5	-	CASSEDREQVLAQHF	TGTGCCAGCAGTGAAGACCGGGAACAGGTTTTAGCCCAGCATTTT
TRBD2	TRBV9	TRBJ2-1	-	CASSEAGGPSNEQFF	TGTGCCAGCAGCGAAGCGGGGGGCCCAAGCAATGAGCAGTTCTTC
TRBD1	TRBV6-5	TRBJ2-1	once	CASRNDRGEYNEQFF	TGTGCCAGCAGAAATGACAGGGGGGAGTACAATGAGCAGTTCTTC
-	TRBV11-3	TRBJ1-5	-	CASSPFIARDSGNFQPQHF	TGTGCCAGCAGCCCCTTTATAGCCCGAGATAGTGGGAATTTTCAGCCCCAGCATTTT
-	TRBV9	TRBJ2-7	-	CASSVAGPPGEQYF	TGTGCCAGCAGCGTAGCAGGTCCCCCTGGCGAGCAGTACTTC
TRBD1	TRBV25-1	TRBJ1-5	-	CASSELGDRATYQPQHF	TGTGCCAGCAGTGAACTGGGGGACAGGGCAACTTATCAGCCCCAGCATTTT
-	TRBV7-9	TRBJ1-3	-	CASSLAFGSGNTIYF	TGTGCCAGCAGCTTAGCGTTTGGGAGTGGAAACACCATATATTTT
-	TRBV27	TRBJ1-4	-	CASGRGNEKLFF	TGTGCCAGCGGCCGGGGAAATGAAAAACTGTTTTTT
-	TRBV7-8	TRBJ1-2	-	CASSLASPEGYGYTF	TGTGCCAGCAGCTTAGCGTCCCCCGAGGGGTATGGCTACACCTTC
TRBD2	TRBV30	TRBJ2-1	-	CAWTPFGAGHEQFF	TGTGCCTGGACCCCATTCGGAGCGGGGCATGAGCAGTTCTTC
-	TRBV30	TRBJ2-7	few	CAWSKATITGEQYF	TGTGCCTGGAGTAAGGCGACAATTACGGGGGAGCAGTACTTC
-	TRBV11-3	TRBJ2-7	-	CASSLIFGQSYEQYF	TGTGCCAGCAGCTTAATATTCGGACAATCCTACGAGCAGTACTTC
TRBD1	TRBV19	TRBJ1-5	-	CASSRDRGGNQPQHF	TGTGCCAGTAGTCGGGACAGGGGGGGCAATCAGCCCCAGCATTTT
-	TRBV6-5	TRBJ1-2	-	CASSPEPGIMGGYTF	TGTGCCAGCAGCCCGGAGCCGGGGATAATGGGTGGCTACACCTTC
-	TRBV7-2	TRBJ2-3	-	CASSPRWGTDTQYF	TGTGCCAGCAGTCCCAGGTGGGGGACAGATACGCAGTATTTT
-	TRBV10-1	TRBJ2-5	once	CASSESVLGAEETQYF	TGCGCCAGCAGTGAGTCGGTGCTAGGGGCTGAAGAGACCCAGTACTTC
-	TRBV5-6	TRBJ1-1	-	CASSLGVTRGTEAFF	TGTGCCAGCAGCTTGGGTGTCACGCGGGGCACTGAAGCTTTCTTT
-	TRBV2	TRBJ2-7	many	CASSSPFPSTSSYEQYF	TGTGCCAGCAGTTCTCCGTTTCCATCCACCTCCTCCTACGAGCAGTACTTC
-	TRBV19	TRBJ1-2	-	CASSRAAQLGYTF	TGTGCCAGTAGTAGGGCGGCTCAACTTGGCTACACCTTC
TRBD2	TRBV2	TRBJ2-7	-	CASRLAGTVYEQYF	TGTGCCAGCAGACTAGCGGGGACTGTATACGAGCAGTACTTC
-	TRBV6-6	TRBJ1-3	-	CASIAGGLGNTIYF	TGTGCCAGCATCGCCGGGGGCCTGGGAAACACCATATATTTT
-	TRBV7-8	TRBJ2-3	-	CASSPMRSDTQYF	TGTGCCAGCAGTCCGATGAGGTCAGATACGCAGTATTTT
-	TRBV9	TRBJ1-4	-	CASSVGGALKNEKLFF	TGTGCCAGCAGCGTAGGTGGGGCCTTGAAGAATGAAAAACTGTTTTTT
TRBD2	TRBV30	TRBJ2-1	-	CAWTAQRGGANEQFF	TGTGCCTGGACCGCGCAGCGCGGGGGGGCGAATGAGCAGTTCTTC
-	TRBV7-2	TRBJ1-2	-	CASSLAGSNYGYTF	TGTGCCAGCAGCTTAGCGGGGTCTAACTATGGCTACACCTTC
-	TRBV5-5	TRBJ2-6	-	CASSLSGGWASSGANVLTF	TGTGCCAGCAGCTTATCTGGGGGATGGGCCTCCTCTGGGGCCAACGTCCTGACTTTC
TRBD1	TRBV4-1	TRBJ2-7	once	CASSQHPGQGAYEQYF	TGCGCCAGCAGCCAGCACCCGGGACAGGGCGCCTACGAGCAGTACTTC
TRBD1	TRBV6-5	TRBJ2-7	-	CASSGPDRGRQYF	TGTGCCAGCAGTGGCCCGGACAGGGGACGGCAGTACTTC
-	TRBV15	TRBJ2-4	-	CATSRDSLAQNIQYF	TGTGCCACCAGCAGAGATAGCCTAGCCCAAAACATTCAGTACTTC
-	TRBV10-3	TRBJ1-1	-	CAITRGGPNTEAFF	TGTGCCATCACCAGAGGGGGACCGAACACTGAAGCTTTCTTT